Below are 18 T cell receptor beta chains sequenced from a single sample in a study of identical twins (TCRdb year 2016). The method was 5' RACE. Sequencing used an Illumina HiSeq 2000. TCRdb redid the processing of the public reads, applying fastp at Q25 and MiXCR, and retained in-frame beta chains. Every entry covers one CDR3 protein and lists the most common genes and DNA from its rows. This sample holds hundreds of thousands of distinct CDR3 sequences; roughly 24% were observed only once. 2.9% of the sample is held by the ten biggest clonotypes. The data also belong to a second study, concerning T cells expressing NK-cell markers.

Sequenced material: CD4+ T cells sorted from blood. The source of these receptors is a young woman in good health.

The count of this clonotype is one. This rearrangement joins TRBV20-1 to TRBJ2-7, with D possibly being TRBD2 (6 bases). This CDR3 has 14 residues. V was clipped by 3 bases and J by 2 bases, with 14 bases between them. CDR1 is DFQATT, CDR2 SNEGSKA, per germline (reference sequence). The CDR3 DNA reads TGCAGTGCTAGCGGGGGAGTAATAGCCTACGAGCAGTACTTC. This translates into CSASGGVIAYEQYF.

This clonotype occurred a few times. This chain uses TRBV5-1 with TRBJ2-3, with a tentative D call TRBD1 (6 bases). The ends were cut back, 4 bases at V and 1 base at J, with 10 bases in the middle. Germline CDR1 SGHRS, CDR2 YFSETQ. This CDR3 is 14 amino acids long. The CDR3 nucleotides read TGCGCCAGCAGCCAGAGACAGGGCACAGATACGCAGTATTTT. It specifies CASSQRQGTDTQYF.

V usage is TRBV7-9 and J usage is TRBJ2-1; D is perhaps TRBD2 (6 bases). Looked up from germline, CDR1 is SEHNR and CDR2 is FQNEAQ (reference sequence). V was cut by 8 bases and J by 1 base, with 9 bases left in between. The CDR3 extends over 13 amino acids. The CDR3 DNA is TGTGCCAGCGGGGACTCTTCCTACAATGAGCAGTTCTTC. This translates into CASGDSSYNEQFF.

This clonotype occurred many times. J is TRBJ1-4 and V is TRBV7-2; D gene uncertain. In germline, CDR1 is SGHTA, CDR2 FQGNSA. The CDR3 runs 14 residues. V was pared by 2 bases and J by 6 bases, with 10 bases between. CDR3 amino acids: CASSLSGGDEKLFF. The DNA of the CDR3 is TGTGCCAGCAGCTTATCCGGTGGCGATGAAAAACTGTTTTTT.

J is TRBJ2-1 and V is TRBV6-1; no clear D gene. Looked up from germline, CDR1 is MNHNS and CDR2 is SASEGT. V lost 8 bases and J 7 bases, leaving 15 bases between the germline ends. The CDR3 runs 13 residues. The CDR3 is CASGIIAHNEQFF. The CDR3 DNA is TGTGCCAGCGGGATAATAGCCCATAATGAGCAGTTCTTC.

The chain links TRBV2 to TRBJ1-6; 9 bases are shared with TRBD1. The CDR3 covers 18 residues. J lost 9 bases, V lost 2 bases, and 14 bases had no gene match. From germline, CDR1 is SNHLY and CDR2 FYNNEI. The CDR3 region has the DNA TGTGCCAGCAGTGAAAGGGACAGGGCATTCAGTATACGTTCACCCCTCCACTTT. Its translation is CASSERDRAFSIRSPLHF.

About this clonotype: This sequence may be a read error, since a much larger clone differs from it by one base. The chain is built from TRBV12-3 or TRBV12-4 and TRBJ2-1; 7 bases match TRBD2. The CDR3 covers 15 residues. This chain's CDR3 is CASSPGGSSYDEQFF. DNA for the CDR3: TGTGCCAGCAGCCCGGGCGGGAGCTCCTACGATGAGCAGTTCTTC.

As concerns this clonotype: A much larger clonotype is one base distant, so this may be a read error. The chain recombines TRBV7-2 with TRBJ1-1; D possibly corresponds to TRBD1 (5 bases). Per the germline V gene, CDR1 is SGHTA and CDR2 is FQGNSA. The CDR3 runs 13 residues. The CDR3 is CASSSGRNTEASF. In DNA form, the CDR3 reads TGTGCCAGCAGCTCGGGACGGAACACTGAAGCTTCCTTT.

This chain links TRBV4-2 with TRBJ2-5; no firm D call. This CDR3 is 16 amino acids long. The V end lost 3 bases, the J end lost 1 base, and 15 bases lay between the germline ends. Germline lookup yields CDR1 LGHNA and CDR2 YNFKEQ. The CDR3 nucleotides are TGTGCCAGCAGCCACCCTAAGACGACCGGCCAAGAGACCCAGTACTTC. Protein sequence: CASSHPKTTGQETQYF.

This clonotype was recorded many times. The chain is built from TRBV5-1 and TRBJ2-1, with 7 bases that match TRBD2. The germline V gene encodes CDR1 SGHRS and CDR2 YFSETQ. CDR3 length: 16 residues. The V gene end was trimmed by 0 bases and the J gene end by 6 bases; junction bases not matched to a gene: 9. CDR3 coding DNA: TGCGCCAGCAGCTTGGAGGCTAGCGGTCCAATCAATGAGCAGTTCTTC. Its protein product is CASSLEASGPINEQFF.

The rearrangement uses TRBV10-3 and TRBJ2-7; D not certain. Germline V gene lookup returns CDR1 ENHRY and CDR2 SYGVKD. Trimming cost V 4 bases and J 5 bases, with 12 bases left between them. The CDR3 runs to 13 residues. The CDR3 DNA is TGTGCCATCAGTGCTCCGGCAGCTGACGAGCAGTACTTC. Its protein product is CAISAPAADEQYF.

This clonotype was recorded a few times. This rearrangement joins TRBV6-5 to TRBJ2-3, with D possibly matching TRBD2 (5 bases). The CDR3 loop spans 16 amino acids. CDR1 MNHEY and CDR2 SVGAGI come from the germline V gene. Trimming stripped 2 bases from V and 6 bases from J, with 18 bases between. The CDR3 region is CASSYGPGGRGDTQYF. For the CDR3, the DNA is TGTGCCAGCAGTTACGGCCCTGGAGGACGCGGGGATACGCAGTATTTT.

V and J are TRBV10-3 and TRBJ2-6; D is unresolved. The CDR3 length is 18 residues. V lost 3 bases and J 0 bases, leaving 15 bases between the germline ends. In germline, CDR1 is ENHRY, CDR2 SYGVKD. The CDR3 protein is CAISERSLGFSGANVLTF. CDR3 DNA sequence: TGTGCCATCAGTGAACGCTCCCTGGGCTTCTCTGGGGCCAACGTCCTGACTTTC.

The chain uses TRBV4-3 and TRBJ1-1; D not resolved. Germline loops: CDR1 LGHNA, CDR2 YSLEER. V shed 0 bases and J shed 1 base, with 15 bases lying between them. The CDR3 contains 17 residues. CDR3 sequence: CASSQEASFWGNTEAFF. In DNA, the CDR3 is TGCGCCAGCAGCCAAGAAGCCTCGTTCTGGGGGAACACTGAAGCTTTCTTT.

V usage is TRBV20-1 and J usage is TRBJ2-1; no firm D call. Germline V gives CDR1 DFQATT, CDR2 SNEGSKA (reference sequence). The V end was cut by 0 bases, the J end by 5 bases, with 8 bases between. This CDR3 has 13 residues. The CDR3 reads CSARDSGNNEQFF. CDR3 bases: TGCAGTGCTAGAGATTCCGGTAACAATGAGCAGTTCTTC.

This chain joins TRBV10-2 and TRBJ2-1; a possible D gene is TRBD1 (6 bases). The V and J ends lost 10 bases and 1 base respectively, with 17 bases between them. This CDR3 contains 15 residues. CDR1 WSHSY and CDR2 SAAADI come from the germline V gene. CDR3 bases: TGCGCCATCACACCGGGACACCCTTCCTACAATGAGCAGTTCTTC. It specifies CAITPGHPSYNEQFF.

The chain links TRBV29-1 to TRBJ2-1; D perhaps matches TRBD2 (6 bases). This CDR3 is 14 amino acids long. CDR1 is SQVTM, CDR2 ANQGSEA, per germline. Trimming cost V 4 bases and J 9 bases, with 19 bases left between them. The chain's CDR3 is CSVGRGKGFGEQFF. The CDR3 DNA follows: TGCAGCGTTGGTCGCGGGAAGGGTTTTGGTGAGCAGTTCTTC.

This clonotype was observed a handful of times. The rearrangement uses TRBV20-1 and TRBJ2-3; D perhaps matches TRBD1 (5 bases). CDR1 is DFQATT, CDR2 SNEGSKA, per germline (reference sequence). There are 11 residues in the CDR3. V was trimmed by 7 bases and J by 6 bases, leaving 11 bases between them. The CDR3 bases are TGCAGTGGAGAAAAGGGGGATACGCAGTATTTT. Translated, it gives CSGEKGDTQYF.